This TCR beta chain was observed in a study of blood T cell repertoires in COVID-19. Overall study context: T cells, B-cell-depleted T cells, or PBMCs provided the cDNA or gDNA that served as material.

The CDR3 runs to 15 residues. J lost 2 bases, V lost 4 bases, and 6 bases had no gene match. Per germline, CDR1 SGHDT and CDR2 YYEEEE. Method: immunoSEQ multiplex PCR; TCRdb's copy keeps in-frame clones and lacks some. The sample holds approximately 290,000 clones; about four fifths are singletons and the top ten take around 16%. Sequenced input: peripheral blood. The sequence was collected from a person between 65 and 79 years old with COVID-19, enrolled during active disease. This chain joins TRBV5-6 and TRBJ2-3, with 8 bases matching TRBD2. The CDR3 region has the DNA TGTGCCAGCAGCGCACTAGCGGTATTCACAGATACGCAGTATTTT. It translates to CASSALAVFTDTQYF.